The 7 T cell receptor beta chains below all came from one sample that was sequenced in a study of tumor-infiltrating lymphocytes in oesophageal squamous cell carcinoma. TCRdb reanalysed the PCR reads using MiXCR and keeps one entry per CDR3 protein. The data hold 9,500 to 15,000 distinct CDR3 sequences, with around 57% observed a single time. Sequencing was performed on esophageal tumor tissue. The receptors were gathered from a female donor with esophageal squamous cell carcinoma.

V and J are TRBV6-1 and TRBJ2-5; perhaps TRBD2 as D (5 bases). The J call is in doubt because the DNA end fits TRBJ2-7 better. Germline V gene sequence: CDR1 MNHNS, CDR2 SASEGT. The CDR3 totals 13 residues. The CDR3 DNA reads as TGTGCCAGCACCACCAACCTGAGGGCCGAGCAGTACTTC. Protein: CASTTNLRAEQYF.

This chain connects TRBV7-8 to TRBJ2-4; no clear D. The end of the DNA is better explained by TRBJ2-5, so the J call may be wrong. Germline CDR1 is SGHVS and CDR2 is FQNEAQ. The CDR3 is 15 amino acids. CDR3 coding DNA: TGTGCCAGCAGCTTAAGTGAGGTCAGAAAAGAGACCCAGTACTTC. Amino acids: CASSLSEVRKETQYF.

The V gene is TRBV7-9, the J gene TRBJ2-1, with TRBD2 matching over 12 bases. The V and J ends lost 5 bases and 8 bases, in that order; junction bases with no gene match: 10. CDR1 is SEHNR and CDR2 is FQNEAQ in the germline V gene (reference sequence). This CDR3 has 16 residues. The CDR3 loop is CASSRGLAGRWDEQFF. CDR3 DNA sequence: TGTGCCAGCAGCAGAGGACTAGCGGGAAGGTGGGATGAGCAGTTCTTC. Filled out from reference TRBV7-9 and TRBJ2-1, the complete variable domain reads DTGVSQNPRHKITKRGQNVTFRCDPISEHNRLYWYRQTLGQGPEFLTYFQNEAQLEKSRLLSDRFSAERPKGSFSTLEIQRTEQGDSAMYLCASSRGLAGRWDEQFFGPGTRLTVL.

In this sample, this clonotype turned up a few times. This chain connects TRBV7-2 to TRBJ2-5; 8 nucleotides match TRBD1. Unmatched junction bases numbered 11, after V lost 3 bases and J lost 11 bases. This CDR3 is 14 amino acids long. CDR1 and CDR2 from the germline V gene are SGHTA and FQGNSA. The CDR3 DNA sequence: TGTGCCAGCAGCTTGGACAGGGTTGCAGATACGCAGTACTTC. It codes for CASSLDRVADTQYF.

In DNA form, the CDR3 reads TGTGCCAAGTCGAGGCTAGCGGGGTACAATGAGCAGTTCTTC. It is translated as CAKSRLAGYNEQFF. V usage is TRBV7-4 and J usage is TRBJ2-1; 9 nucleotides align to TRBD2. The junction had 8 bases not matched to a gene; V was cut back by 10 bases and J by 4 bases. The CDR3 loop spans 14 amino acids. Looked up from germline, CDR1 is SGHVT and CDR2 is SQSDAQ.

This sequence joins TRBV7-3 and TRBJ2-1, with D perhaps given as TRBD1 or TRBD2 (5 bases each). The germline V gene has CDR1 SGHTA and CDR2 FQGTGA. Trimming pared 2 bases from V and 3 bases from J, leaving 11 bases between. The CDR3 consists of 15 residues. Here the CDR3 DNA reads TGTGCCAGCAGCTTAGGGGGTTCCGTCTACAATGAGCAGTTCTTC. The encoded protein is CASSLGGSVYNEQFF.

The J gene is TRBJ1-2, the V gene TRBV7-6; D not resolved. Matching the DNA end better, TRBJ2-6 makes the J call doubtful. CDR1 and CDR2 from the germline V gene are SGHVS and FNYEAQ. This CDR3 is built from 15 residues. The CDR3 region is CASSLAGSGANVLTF. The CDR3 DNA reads TGTGCCAGCAGCTTAGCAGGGTCCGGGGCCAACGTCCTGACTTTC.